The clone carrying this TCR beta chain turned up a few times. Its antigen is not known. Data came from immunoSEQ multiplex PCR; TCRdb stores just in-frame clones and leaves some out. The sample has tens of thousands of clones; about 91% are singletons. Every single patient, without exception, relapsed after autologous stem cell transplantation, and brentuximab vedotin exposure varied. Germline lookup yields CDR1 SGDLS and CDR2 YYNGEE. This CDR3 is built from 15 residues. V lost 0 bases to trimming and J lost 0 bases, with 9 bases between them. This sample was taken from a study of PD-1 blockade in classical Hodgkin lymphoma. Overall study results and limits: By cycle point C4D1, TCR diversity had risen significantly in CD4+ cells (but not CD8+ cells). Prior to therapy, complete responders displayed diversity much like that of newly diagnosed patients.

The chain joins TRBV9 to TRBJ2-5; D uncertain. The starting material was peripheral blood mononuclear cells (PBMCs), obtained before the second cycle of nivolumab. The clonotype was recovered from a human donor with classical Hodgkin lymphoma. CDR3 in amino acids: CASSVVGGYQETQYF. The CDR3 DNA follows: TGTGCCAGCAGCGTAGTCGGCGGATACCAAGAGACCCAGTACTTC.